Listed below are T cell receptor beta chains from one sample, sequenced in a study of cytotoxic CD8 clonotypes in ibrutinib-treated CLL. Some clones are missing from TCRdb's copy, which holds only in-frame ones; the method was immunoSEQ multiplex PCR. The profile shows approximately 140,000 clones, approximately 80% of them singletons. Here the sequenced sample was PBMCs, taken after 12 months of ibrutinib treatment. These receptors all come from a human donor with chronic lymphocytic leukemia. Both conserved end residues are part of each CDR3. A D gene is named only where the DNA matches it firmly. Clone size appears in some rows only: once, few, many, or a class for an expanded clone.

>TRBD2|-|TRBV7-3
CASSPRGGKETQYF
>TRBD1|-|TRBV28
CASSLRLGTGADHEQYF
>-|-|TRBV6-5
CASSLWRIGGPHEQYF
>TRBD1|-|TRBV4-1
CASNAFQGAGYGYTF
>TRBD1|-|TRBV19
CASSIGEGAREKLFF
>TRBD2|-|TRBV5-1
CASSPGTSSKNIQYF
>-|few|TRBV30
CAWSVGGSDEKLFF
>TRBD1|once|TRBV5-6
CASSGTGGTEAFF
>-|-|TRBV27
CASSLSPANTEAFF
>TRBD1|once|TRBV27
CASSLSGGRFQPQHF
>-|-|TRBV4-2
CASSQLGSSYEQYF
>-|-|TRBV6-5
CASRLLETQYF
>-|-|TRBV5-6
CASSFSGVDEKLFF
>TRBD1|once|TRBV18
CASSPLRQGGEKLFF
>-|-|TRBV10-3
CAISERVLGSPLHF
>-|-|TRBV18
CASSPAAEWNSNQPQHF
>-|-|TRBV19
CASSINSGGYQETQYF
>-|-|TRBV7-9
CASSDSRRSSNQPQHF
>-|-|TRBV6-6
CASTPSGRRTDTQYF
>-|-|TRBV28
CASKSGEFTDTQYF
>-|-|TRBV27
CASSLTGMNTEAFF
>-|once|TRBV7-2
CASRGPNEKLFF
>TRBD1|-|TRBV5-1
CASSLQGDGNQPQHF
>-|-|TRBV14
CASSQDYREQFF
>TRBD1|-|TRBV30
CAWGPGTGRTTEAFF
>-|-|TRBV28
CASGSPYEQYF